The 9 T cell receptor beta chains given below trace back to one sample, sequenced in a study of T cell clones after liver transplantation. Sequencing was performed with immunoSEQ multiplex PCR; in TCRdb, only in-frame clones are kept and a portion is missing. The sample consists of 55,000 to 75,000 clones, 85% to 95% of them appearing once. The sequencing used CD4+ T cells from blood, collected about 25 months after liver transplant. The origin of the receptors is a human patient who received a liver transplant. Some T cells may have originated in the graft donor.

The chain joins TRBV6-4 to TRBJ2-2; 12 bases are shared with TRBD2. The CDR3 contains 14 residues. Per germline, CDR1 MRHNA and CDR2 SNTAGT. The trim removed 9 bases at V and 5 bases at J, leaving 4 bases unmatched. CDR3 in amino acids: CASRTSGITGELFF. The CDR3 nucleotides read TGTGCCAGTAGGACTAGCGGGATAACCGGGGAGCTGTTTTTT.

In nucleotides, the CDR3 is TGTGCCAGCTTAGACACCGGGGAGCTGTTTTTT. It yields the protein CASLDTGELFF. This sequence joins TRBV11-3 and TRBJ2-2; the D is unclear. The V and J ends lost 8 bases and 3 bases respectively, with 4 bases between them. Per the germline V gene, CDR1 is SGHNT and CDR2 is YENEEA. This CDR3 has 11 residues.

This chain joins TRBV11-3 and TRBJ2-1, with a weak D call TRBD2 (5 bases). V lost 0 bases and J 2 bases, leaving 11 bases between the germline ends. Germline V gene data show CDR1 as SGHNT and CDR2 as YENEEA. This CDR3 is built from 16 residues. The DNA of the CDR3 is TGTGCCAGCAGCTTAGATTCCGGGGTAGCCTACAATGAGCAGTTCTTC. It yields the protein CASSLDSGVAYNEQFF.

The CDR3 sequence: CASSLVPRWTQDTQYF. The CDR3, as DNA: TGTGCCAGCAGCTTAGTTCCCCGGTGGACGCAAGATACGCAGTATTTT. The chain couples TRBV7-2 to TRBJ2-3, with D unresolved. Between the trimmed V and J ends, which lost 1 base and 5 bases, there was a span of 16 bases. The germline V gene has CDR1 SGHTA and CDR2 FQGNSA. This CDR3 is built from 16 residues.

The chain carries TRBV27 and TRBJ1-4; 7 nucleotides align to TRBD1. V lost 0 bases and J lost 4; bases outside the gene matches: 2. Per the germline V gene, CDR1 is MNHEY and CDR2 is SMNVEV (reference sequence). The CDR3 consists of 15 residues. CDR3 coding DNA: TGTGCCAGCAGTTTATCACGACAGGGTAATGAAAAACTGTTTTTT. Its translation: CASSLSRQGNEKLFF.

The chain has TRBV28 and TRBJ1-2, with a weak D call TRBD1 (6 bases). The CDR3 sequence is 15 residues long. The germline V gene encodes CDR1 MDHEN and CDR2 SYDVKM. V dropped 3 bases and J dropped 0 bases, with 11 bases sitting between them. The CDR3 DNA is TGTGCCAGCAGTTTGGGGACACAGCCTAACTATGGCTACACCTTC. Amino acids: CASSLGTQPNYGYTF.

The chain couples TRBV11-3 to TRBJ2-5; D not resolved. Deletions cut 1 base from V and 5 bases from J, with 8 bases between. Per germline, CDR1 SGHNT and CDR2 YENEEA. The CDR3 is 13 residues long. The CDR3 region is CASSLGPRETQYF. The CDR3 nucleotides are TGTGCCAGCAGCTTAGGGCCGAGGGAGACCCAGTACTTC.

V is TRBV28 and J is TRBJ2-1; tentatively, D is TRBD1 (5 bases). V lost 5 bases to trimming and J lost 11 bases, with 16 bases between them. This CDR3 spans 13 amino acids. The germline CDR1 and CDR2 sequences are MDHEN and SYDVKM. The CDR3 reads CASSLRPDSQQFF. CDR3 nucleotide sequence: TGTGCCAGCAGTCTCCGCCCTGACAGTCAGCAGTTCTTC.

The chain uses TRBV2 and TRBJ2-7; TRBD1 is a possible D gene (5 bases). This CDR3 is 12 amino acids long. Per the germline V gene, CDR1 is SNHLY and CDR2 is FYNNEI. V was shortened by 5 bases and J by 3 bases, with 8 bases between the two germline ends. The CDR3 coding sequence is TGTGCCAGCAGTAACGACAGCTACGAGCAGTACTTC. Protein: CASSNDSYEQYF.